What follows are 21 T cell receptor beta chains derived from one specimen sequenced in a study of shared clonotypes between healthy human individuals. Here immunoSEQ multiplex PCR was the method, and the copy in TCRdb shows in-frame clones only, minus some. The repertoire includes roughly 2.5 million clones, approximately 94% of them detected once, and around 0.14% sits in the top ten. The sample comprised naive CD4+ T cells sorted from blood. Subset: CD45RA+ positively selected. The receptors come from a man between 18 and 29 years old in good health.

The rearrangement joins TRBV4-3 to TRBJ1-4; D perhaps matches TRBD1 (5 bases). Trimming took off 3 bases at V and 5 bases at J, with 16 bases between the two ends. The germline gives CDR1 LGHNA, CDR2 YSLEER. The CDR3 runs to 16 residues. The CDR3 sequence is CASSHAPGPFNEKLFF. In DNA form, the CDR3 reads TGCGCCAGCAGCCACGCTCCGGGACCGTTCAATGAAAAACTGTTTTTT.

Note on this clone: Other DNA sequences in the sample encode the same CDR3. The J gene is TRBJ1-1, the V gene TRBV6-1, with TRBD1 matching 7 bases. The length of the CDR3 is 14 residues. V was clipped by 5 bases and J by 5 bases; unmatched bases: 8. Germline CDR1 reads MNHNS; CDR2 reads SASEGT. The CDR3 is CASSLQGSGTEAFF. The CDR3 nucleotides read TGTGCCAGCAGTCTACAGGGGTCCGGTACTGAAGCTTTCTTT.

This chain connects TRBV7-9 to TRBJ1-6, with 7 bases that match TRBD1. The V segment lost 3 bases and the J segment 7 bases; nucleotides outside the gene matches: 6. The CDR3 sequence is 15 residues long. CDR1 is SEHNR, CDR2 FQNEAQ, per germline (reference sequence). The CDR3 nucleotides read TGTGCCAGCAGCTTCCGGACAGGCCCCAATTCACCCCTCCACTTT. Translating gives CASSFRTGPNSPLHF.

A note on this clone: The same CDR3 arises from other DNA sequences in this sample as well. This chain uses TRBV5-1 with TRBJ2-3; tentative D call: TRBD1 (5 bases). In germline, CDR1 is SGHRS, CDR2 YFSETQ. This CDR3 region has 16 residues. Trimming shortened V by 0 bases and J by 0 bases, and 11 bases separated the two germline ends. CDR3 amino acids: CASSLGSGISTDTQYF. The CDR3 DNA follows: TGCGCCAGCAGCTTGGGCTCAGGGATCAGCACAGATACGCAGTATTTT.

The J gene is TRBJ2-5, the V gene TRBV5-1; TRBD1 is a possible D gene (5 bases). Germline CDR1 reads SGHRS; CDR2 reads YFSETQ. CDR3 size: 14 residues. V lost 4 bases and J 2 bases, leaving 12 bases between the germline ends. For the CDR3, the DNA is TGCGCCAGCAGCAGGGGCGCGTGGCAAGAGACCCAGTACTTC. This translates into CASSRGAWQETQYF.

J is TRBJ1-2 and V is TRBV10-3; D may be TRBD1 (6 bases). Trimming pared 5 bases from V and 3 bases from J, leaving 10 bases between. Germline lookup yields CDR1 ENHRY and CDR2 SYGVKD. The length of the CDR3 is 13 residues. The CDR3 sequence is CAISITGYYGYTF. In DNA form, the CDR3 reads TGTGCCATCAGTATAACAGGGTACTATGGCTACACCTTC.

The CDR3 sequence: CASSPPPGRNQPQHF. The CDR3 DNA reads TGTGCCAGCAGTCCCCCTCCGGGTCGTAATCAGCCCCAGCATTTT. J is TRBJ1-5 and V is TRBV28, with unresolved D. Germline V gives CDR1 MDHEN, CDR2 SYDVKM. Trimming pared 5 bases from V and 4 bases from J, leaving 15 bases between. The length of the CDR3 is 15 residues.

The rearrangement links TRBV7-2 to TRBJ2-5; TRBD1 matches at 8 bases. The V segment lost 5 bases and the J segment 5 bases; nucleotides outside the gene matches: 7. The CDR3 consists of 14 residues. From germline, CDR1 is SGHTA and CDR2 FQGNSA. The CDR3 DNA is TGTGCCAGCAGCGTGGACAGGGCGGTCGAGACCCAGTACTTC. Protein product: CASSVDRAVETQYF.

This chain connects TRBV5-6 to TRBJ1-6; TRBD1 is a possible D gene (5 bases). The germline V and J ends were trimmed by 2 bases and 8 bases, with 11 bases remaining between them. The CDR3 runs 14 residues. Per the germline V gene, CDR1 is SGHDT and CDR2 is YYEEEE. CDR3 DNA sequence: TGTGCCAGCAGCTTAGGACACAGAGATTCACCCCTCCACTTT. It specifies CASSLGHRDSPLHF.

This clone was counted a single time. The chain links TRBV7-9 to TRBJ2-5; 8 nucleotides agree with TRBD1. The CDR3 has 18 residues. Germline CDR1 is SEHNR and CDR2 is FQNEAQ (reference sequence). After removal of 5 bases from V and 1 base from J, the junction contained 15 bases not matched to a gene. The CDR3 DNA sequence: TGTGCCAGCAGCCCGACGGGCAGGGGGCGACCCTTCCAAGAGACCCAGTACTTC. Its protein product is CASSPTGRGRPFQETQYF.

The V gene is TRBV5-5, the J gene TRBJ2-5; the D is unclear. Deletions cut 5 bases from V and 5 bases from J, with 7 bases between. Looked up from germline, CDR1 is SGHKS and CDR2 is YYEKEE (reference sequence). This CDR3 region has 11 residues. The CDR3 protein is CASRAGETQYF. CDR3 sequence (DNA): TGTGCCAGCAGGGCTGGGGAGACCCAGTACTTC.

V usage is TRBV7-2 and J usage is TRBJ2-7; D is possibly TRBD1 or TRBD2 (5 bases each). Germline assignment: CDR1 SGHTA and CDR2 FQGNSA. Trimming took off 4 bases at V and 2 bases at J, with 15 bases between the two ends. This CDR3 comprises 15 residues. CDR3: CASSWTGTDPYEQYF. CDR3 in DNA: TGTGCCAGCAGCTGGACCGGGACCGATCCCTACGAGCAGTACTTC.

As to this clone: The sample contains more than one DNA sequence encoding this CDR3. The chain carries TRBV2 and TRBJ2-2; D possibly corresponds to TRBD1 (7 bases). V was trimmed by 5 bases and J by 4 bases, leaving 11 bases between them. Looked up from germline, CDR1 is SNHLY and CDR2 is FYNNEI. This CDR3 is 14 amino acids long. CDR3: CASSPQGGTGELFF. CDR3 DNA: TGTGCCAGCAGTCCTCAGGGGGGCACCGGGGAGCTGTTTTTT.

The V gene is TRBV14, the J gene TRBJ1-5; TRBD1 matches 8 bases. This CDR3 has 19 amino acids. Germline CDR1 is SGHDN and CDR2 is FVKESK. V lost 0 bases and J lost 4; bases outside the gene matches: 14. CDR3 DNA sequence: TGTGCCAGCAGCCAAGAAGTGGCGGGGGGACAGGCGAAAAATCAGCCCCAGCATTTT. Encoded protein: CASSQEVAGGQAKNQPQHF. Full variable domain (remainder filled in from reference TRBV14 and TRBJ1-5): EAGVTQFPSHSVIEKGQTVTLRCDPISGHDNLYWYRRVMGKEIKFLLHFVKESKQDESGMPNNRFLAERTGGTYSTLKVQPAELEDSGVYFCASSQEVAGGQAKNQPQHFGDGTRLSIL.

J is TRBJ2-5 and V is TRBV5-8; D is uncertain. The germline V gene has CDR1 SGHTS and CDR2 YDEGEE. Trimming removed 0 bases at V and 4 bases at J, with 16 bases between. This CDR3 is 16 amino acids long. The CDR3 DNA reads TGTGCCAGCAGCTTGGGGGCAAAATCTAAAGGAGAGACCCAGTACTTC. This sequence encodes CASSLGAKSKGETQYF.

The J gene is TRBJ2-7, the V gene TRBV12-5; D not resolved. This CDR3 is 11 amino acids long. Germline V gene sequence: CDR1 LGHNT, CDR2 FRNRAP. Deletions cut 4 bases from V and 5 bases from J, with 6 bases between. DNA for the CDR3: TGTGCTAGTGGTTCCAAGGACGAGCAGTACTTC. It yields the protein CASGSKDEQYF.

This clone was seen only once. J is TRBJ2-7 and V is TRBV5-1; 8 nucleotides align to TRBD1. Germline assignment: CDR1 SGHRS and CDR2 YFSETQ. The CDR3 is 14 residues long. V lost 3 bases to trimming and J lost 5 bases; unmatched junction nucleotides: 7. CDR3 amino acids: CASSSRQGRNEQYF. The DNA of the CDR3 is TGCGCCAGCAGCTCCAGACAGGGGAGGAACGAGCAGTACTTC.

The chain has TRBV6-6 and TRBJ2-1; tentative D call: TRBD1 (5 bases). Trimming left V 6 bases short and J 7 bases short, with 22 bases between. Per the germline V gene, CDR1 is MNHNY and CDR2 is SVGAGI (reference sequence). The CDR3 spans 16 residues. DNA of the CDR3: TGTGCCAGCAGCACAGGCCAGAGACCTCCTGGGAATGAGCAGTTCTTC. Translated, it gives CASSTGQRPPGNEQFF.

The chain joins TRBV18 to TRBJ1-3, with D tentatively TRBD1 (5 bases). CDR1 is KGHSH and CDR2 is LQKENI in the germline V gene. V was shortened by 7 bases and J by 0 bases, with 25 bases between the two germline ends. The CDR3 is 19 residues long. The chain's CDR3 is CASYDSGRGTKFSGNTIYF. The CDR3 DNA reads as TGTGCCAGCTATGACTCGGGACGGGGGACCAAATTCTCTGGAAACACCATATATTTT.

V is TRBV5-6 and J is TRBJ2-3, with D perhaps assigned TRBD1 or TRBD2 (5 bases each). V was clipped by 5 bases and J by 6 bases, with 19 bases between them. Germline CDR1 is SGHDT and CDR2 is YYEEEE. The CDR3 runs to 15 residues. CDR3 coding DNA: TGTGCCAGCAGGCGACGGGACGCATCGCGGGATACGCAGTATTTT. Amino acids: CASRRRDASRDTQYF. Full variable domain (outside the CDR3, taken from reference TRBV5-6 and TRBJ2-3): DAGVTQSPTHLIKTRGQQVTLRCSPKSGHDTVSWYQQALGQGPQFIFQYYEEEERQRGNFPDRFSGHQFPNYSSELNVNALLLGDSALYLCASRRRDASRDTQYFGPGTRLTVL.

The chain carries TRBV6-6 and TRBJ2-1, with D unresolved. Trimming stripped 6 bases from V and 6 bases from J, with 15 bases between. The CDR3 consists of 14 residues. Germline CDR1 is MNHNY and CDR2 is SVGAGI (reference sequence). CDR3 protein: CASSPDLARNEQFF. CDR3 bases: TGTGCCAGCAGCCCCGACTTAGCCCGCAATGAGCAGTTCTTC.